This TCR beta chain was profiled in a study of T cell repertoires in cytomegalovirus infection. Study-level information: It can be stated that public TCR beta signatures indicated CMV infection as well as a matching HLA type.

Germline CDR1 reads SGHRS; CDR2 reads YFSETQ. The CDR3 extends over 14 amino acids. The V gene lost 2 bases and the J gene lost 7 bases, with 15 bases spanning the gap. MiXCR, run by TCRdb on the reads, gives a single entry per CDR3 protein. The sample shows nearly 700,000 distinct CDR3 sequences, roughly a third of them seen only once. Findings and caveats of the study: HLA-C-restricted CMV clonotypes gave the most frequent clonotype in two of eight donors. Identification of carriers of CMV plus the relevant HLA was achieved through cumulative public TCR beta family frequency.

This clonotype was counted between two and nine times. Its matching antigen is unknown. The clonotype comes from a human donor in good health (CMV status not recorded). Some clones in this sample may be carry-over from other donors' samples. The gene calls are TRBV5-1 and TRBJ1-2; D remains ambiguous. The sample in question was cultured PBMCs, obtained from culture after CMV antigen stimulation. The CDR3 loop reads CASSFTVSSRGYTF. CDR3 coding DNA: TGCGCCAGCAGCTTCACGGTATCGTCACGTGGCTACACCTTC.